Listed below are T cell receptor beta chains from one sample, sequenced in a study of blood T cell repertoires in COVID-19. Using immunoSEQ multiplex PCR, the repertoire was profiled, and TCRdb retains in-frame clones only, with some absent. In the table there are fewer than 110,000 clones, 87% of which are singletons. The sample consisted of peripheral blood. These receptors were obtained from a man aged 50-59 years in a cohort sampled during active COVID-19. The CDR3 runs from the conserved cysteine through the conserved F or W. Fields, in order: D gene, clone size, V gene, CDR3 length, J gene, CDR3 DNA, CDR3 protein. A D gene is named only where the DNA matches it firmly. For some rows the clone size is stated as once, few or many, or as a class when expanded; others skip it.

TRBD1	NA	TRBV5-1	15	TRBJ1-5	TGCGCCAGCAGCTTGGACAGGGGTGGGGATCAGCCCCAGCATTTT	CASSLDRGGDQPQHF
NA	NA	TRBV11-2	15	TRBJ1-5	TGTGCCAGCAGCTTAGAGCAGGGGCGCAATCAGCCCCAGCATTTT	CASSLEQGRNQPQHF
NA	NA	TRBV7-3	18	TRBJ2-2	TGTGCCAGCAGCTTAAGTTTGGTGGGTGCCGGGGGCACCGGGGAGCTGTTTTTT	CASSLSLVGAGGTGELFF
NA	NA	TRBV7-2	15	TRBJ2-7	TGTGCCAGCAGCTTAGCCGGGACATCCGTCTACGAGCAGTACTTC	CASSLAGTSVYEQYF
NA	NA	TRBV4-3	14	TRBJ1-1	TGCGCCAGCAGCCAAAGTCTATCGAACACTGAAGCTTTCTTT	CASSQSLSNTEAFF
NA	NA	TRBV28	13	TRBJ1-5	TGTGCCAGCGGGGGGGCCATCCATCAGCCCCAGCATTTT	CASGGAIHQPQHF
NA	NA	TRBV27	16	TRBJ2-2	TGTGCCAGCAATCCCCTCGGTGCCGGGAACACCGGGGAGCTGTTTTTT	CASNPLGAGNTGELFF
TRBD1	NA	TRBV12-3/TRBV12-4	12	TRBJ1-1	TGTGCCAGCAGTGCCCTACAGGGGATGGCTTTCTTT	CASSALQGMAFF
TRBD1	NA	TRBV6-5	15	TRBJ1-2	TGTGCCAGCAGTTCAGGACAGGGGGCCTTCTATGGCTACACCTTC	CASSSGQGAFYGYTF
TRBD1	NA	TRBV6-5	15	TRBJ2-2	TGTGCCAGCGGGACAGGGGGCTTGAACACCGGGGAGCTGTTTTTT	CASGTGGLNTGELFF
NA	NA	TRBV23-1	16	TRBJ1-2	TGCGCCAGCAGTTCCCGTCGGCCAGGGGTTAACTATGGCTACACCTTC	CASSSRRPGVNYGYTF
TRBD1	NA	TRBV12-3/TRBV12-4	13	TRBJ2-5	TGTGCCAGCAGACCTACAGGGGGCGAGACCCAGTACTTC	CASRPTGGETQYF
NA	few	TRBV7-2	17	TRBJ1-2	TGTGCCAGCAGCTCCGAGAGGAGAGCATCATATAACTATGGCTACACCTTC	CASSSERRASYNYGYTF
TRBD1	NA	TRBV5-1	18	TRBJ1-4	TGCGCCAGCAGCGTGACCGGGACAGGGGGCATCACTAATGAAAAACTGTTTTTT	CASSVTGTGGITNEKLFF
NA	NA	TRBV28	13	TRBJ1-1	TGTGCCAGCAAAGACAGAATGAACACTGAAGCTTTCTTT	CASKDRMNTEAFF
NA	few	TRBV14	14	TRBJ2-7	TGTGCCAGCAGACAGAATTTCAACTCCTACGAGCAGTACTTC	CASRQNFNSYEQYF
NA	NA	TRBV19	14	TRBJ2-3	TGTGCCAGTAGTATAGATTCGGGGGCAGATACGCAGTATTTT	CASSIDSGADTQYF
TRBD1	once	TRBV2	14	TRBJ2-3	TGTGCCAGCAGCCAGGACAGGGGCGAAGATACGCAGTATTTT	CASSQDRGEDTQYF
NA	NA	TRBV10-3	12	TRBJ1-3	TGTGCCATCAGTGAGTCAGAGAACACCATATATTTT	CAISESENTIYF
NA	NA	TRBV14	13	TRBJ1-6	TGTGCCAGCAGCCCCAGGGTATATTCACCCCTCCACTTT	CASSPRVYSPLHF
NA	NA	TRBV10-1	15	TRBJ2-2	TGCGCCAGCTTAGTCGGGGGTTCGAACACCGGGGAGCTGTTTTTT	CASLVGGSNTGELFF
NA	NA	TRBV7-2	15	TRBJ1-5	TGTGCCAGCAGCCAGGACTCAAGTGGCAATCAGCCCCAGCATTTT	CASSQDSSGNQPQHF
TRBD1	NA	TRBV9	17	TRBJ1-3	TGTGCCAGCAGCGTAGGGGGACAGGGGATGTCTGGAAACACCATATATTTT	CASSVGGQGMSGNTIYF
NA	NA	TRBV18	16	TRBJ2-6	TGTGCCAGCTCACCGCAGGGGTCATCTGGGGCCAACGTCCTGACTTTC	CASSPQGSSGANVLTF
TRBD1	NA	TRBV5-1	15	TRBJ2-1	TGCGCCAGCAGTCCCGGGACAGGGGAGTTCAATGAGCAGTTCTTC	CASSPGTGEFNEQFF
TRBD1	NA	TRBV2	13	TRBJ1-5	TGTGCCAGCAGTTCCGACAGGGACCAGCCCCAGCATTTT	CASSSDRDQPQHF
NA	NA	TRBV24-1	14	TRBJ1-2	TGTGCCAGCCTACAAGGTAATCGGGTGGATGGCTACACCTTC	CASLQGNRVDGYTF
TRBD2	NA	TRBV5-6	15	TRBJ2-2	TGTGCCAGCAGTTGGCTAGCGGGGGACACCGGGGAGCTGTTTTTT	CASSWLAGDTGELFF
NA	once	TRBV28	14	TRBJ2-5	TGTGCCAGCAGCCCGATGGGGCCCCGGGAGACCCAGTACTTC	CASSPMGPRETQYF
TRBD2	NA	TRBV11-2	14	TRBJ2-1	TGTGCCAGCAGCTTAGCAGCGGGGGGGAATGAGCAGTTCTTC	CASSLAAGGNEQFF
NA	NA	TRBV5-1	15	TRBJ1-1	TGCGCCAGCAGCTTGGACCTACAGAGGAACACTGAAGCTTTCTTT	CASSLDLQRNTEAFF
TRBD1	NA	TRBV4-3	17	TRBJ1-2	TGCGCCAGCAGCCAAGCCCCCGGGGGACAGGGAGGATGGGGCTACACCTTC	CASSQAPGGQGGWGYTF
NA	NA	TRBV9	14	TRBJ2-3	TGTGCCAGCAGCGTAGCGGTTAACACAGATACGCAGTATTTT	CASSVAVNTDTQYF
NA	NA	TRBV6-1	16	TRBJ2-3	TGTGCCAGCAGTGAAGCTGTACTAGGGAGCACAGATACGCAGTATTTT	CASSEAVLGSTDTQYF
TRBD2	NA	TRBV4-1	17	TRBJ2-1	TGCGCCAGCAGCCAAGTCGGGGGGAATCTGGGGGTGAATGAGCAGTTCTTC	CASSQVGGNLGVNEQFF
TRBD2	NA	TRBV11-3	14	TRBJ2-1	TGTGCCAGCAGAAGTAGCGGGGGGGCCGGTGAGCAGTTCTTC	CASRSSGGAGEQFF
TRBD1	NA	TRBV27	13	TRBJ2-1	TGTGCCAGCAGTTCGGACAGGGGCCATGAGCAGTTCTTC	CASSSDRGHEQFF
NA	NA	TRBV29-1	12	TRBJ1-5	TGCAGCGTCACAGATAGCAATCAGCCCCAGCATTTT	CSVTDSNQPQHF
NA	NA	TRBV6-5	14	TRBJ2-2	TGTGCCAGCAGAGGCAGGGCTAACACCGGGGAGCTGTTTTTT	CASRGRANTGELFF
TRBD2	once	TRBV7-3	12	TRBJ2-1	TGTGCCAGCAGTCTTAGCGGGGGGGCACAGTTCTTC	CASSLSGGAQFF
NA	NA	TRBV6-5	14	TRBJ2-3	TGTGCCAGCAGTTTCGGGATTGGGACAGATACGCAGTATTTT	CASSFGIGTDTQYF
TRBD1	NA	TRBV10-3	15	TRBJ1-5	TGTGCCATCAGTCCCGGACAGGCCAGCAATCAGCCCCAGCATTTT	CAISPGQASNQPQHF
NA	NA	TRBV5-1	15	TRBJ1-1	TGCGCCAGCAGCGTCAAGAGGGCGGGGACCGATGAAGCTTTCTTT	CASSVKRAGTDEAFF
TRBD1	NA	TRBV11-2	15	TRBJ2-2	TGTGCCAGCAGCCTACGACAGGGTGACACCGGGGAGCTGTTTTTT	CASSLRQGDTGELFF
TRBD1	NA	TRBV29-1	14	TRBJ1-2	TGCAGCGTTGAAAGGACAGGGGGAAACTATGGCTACACCTTC	CSVERTGGNYGYTF
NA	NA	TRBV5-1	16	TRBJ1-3	TGCGCCAGCAGCTCCCAGGGGACTAGCTCTGGAAACACCATATATTTT	CASSSQGTSSGNTIYF
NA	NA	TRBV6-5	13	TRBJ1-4	TGTGCCGGCGGGGGGGGTTATAATGAAAAACTGTTTTTT	CAGGGGYNEKLFF
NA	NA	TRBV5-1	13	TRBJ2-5	TGCGCCAGCCGTTTGGCGCAGAAAGAGACCCAGTACTTC	CASRLAQKETQYF
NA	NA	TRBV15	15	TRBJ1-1	TGTGCCACCAGCAGAGAACAGGGTTTTGTAGCTGAAGCTTTCTTT	CATSREQGFVAEAFF
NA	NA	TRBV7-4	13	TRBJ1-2	TGTGCCGAGGTTGTTACAGGGCGCAGTGGCTACACCTTC	CAEVVTGRSGYTF
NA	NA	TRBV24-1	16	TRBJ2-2	TGTGCCACCAGTGATTGGTGGCAGGGTCACACCGGGGAGCTGTTTTTT	CATSDWWQGHTGELFF
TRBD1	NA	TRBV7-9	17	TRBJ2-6	TGTGCCAGCAGCCACACGGGACAGCTCTCTGGGGCCAACGTCCTGACTTTC	CASSHTGQLSGANVLTF
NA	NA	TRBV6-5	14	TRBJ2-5	TGTGCCAGCAGTATTCTGGGTTCAGGGGAGACCCAGTACTTC	CASSILGSGETQYF
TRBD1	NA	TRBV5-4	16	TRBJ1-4	TGTGCCAGCAGCTTAGGGGGCCTTGGGGGCAATGAAAAACTGTTTTTT	CASSLGGLGGNEKLFF
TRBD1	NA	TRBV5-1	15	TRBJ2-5	TGCGCCAGCAGCCACGGACAGGGACGGGTCGAGACCCAGTACTTC	CASSHGQGRVETQYF
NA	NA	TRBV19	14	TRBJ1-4	TGTGCCAGTACGTCCGGGGGGTCGGGTGAAAAACTGTTTTTT	CASTSGGSGEKLFF
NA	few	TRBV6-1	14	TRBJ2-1	TGTGCCAGCAGTAAAGCCCCACAGGGTCATGAGCAGTTCTTC	CASSKAPQGHEQFF
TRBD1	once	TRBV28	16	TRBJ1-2	TGTGCCAGCAGTTTGGAGGGCCTAGACAGGGGCGGCGGCTACACCTTC	CASSLEGLDRGGGYTF
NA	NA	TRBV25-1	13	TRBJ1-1	TGTGCCAGCACTCGGACAGCGTCCAGTGAAGCTTTCTTT	CASTRTASSEAFF
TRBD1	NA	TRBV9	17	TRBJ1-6	TGTGCCAGCAGCGTAGCCCTTGGGACAGGACTAGGGGCACCCCTCCACTTT	CASSVALGTGLGAPLHF